The rows below give T cell receptor beta chains drawn from one sample of a study of blood T cell repertoires in COVID-19. Clones were read by immunoSEQ multiplex PCR, and TCRdb kept only the in-frame ones, dropping some. The table lists almost 65,000 clones, more than 75% of them singletons. Sequenced input: PBMCs or T cells enriched from blood (not recorded which). The receptors come from a woman aged 40-49 years who had recovered from COVID-19. The CDR3 runs from the conserved cysteine through the conserved F or W. The order of the fields is J gene, D gene, V gene, clone size, CDR3 protein, CDR3 DNA. A D gene is named only where the DNA matches it firmly. The listing skips clone size in some rows; elsewhere it reads once, few, many or a size class.

>TRBJ1-2|TRBD1|TRBV10-3|NA
CATASDRGTYGYTF
TGTGCCACCGCATCGGACAGGGGTACCTATGGCTACACCTTC
>TRBJ2-5|NA|TRBV7-6|NA
CASSLLTPPRGTQYF
TGTGCCAGCAGCTTATTAACTCCCCCCAGGGGGACCCAGTACTTC
>TRBJ1-2|TRBD1|TRBV10-3|NA
CATRTGTNYGYTF
TGTGCCACGAGGACAGGGACTAACTATGGCTACACCTTC
>TRBJ2-1|TRBD2|TRBV3-1/TRBV3-2|NA
CASSQLLAGWRNEQFF
TGTGCCAGCAGCCAACTGCTAGCGGGCTGGAGGAATGAGCAGTTCTTC
>TRBJ1-1|NA|TRBV2|NA
CASSPAVEAFF
TGTGCCAGCAGTCCCGCAGTTGAAGCTTTCTTT
>TRBJ2-7|NA|TRBV7-2|NA
CASSPRWGQTYEQYF
TGTGCCAGCAGCCCCCGGTGGGGGCAAACCTACGAGCAGTACTTC
>TRBJ2-7|TRBD1|TRBV20-1|NA
CSASVPGRDRGLDEQYF
TGCAGTGCTAGTGTTCCCGGGCGGGACAGGGGTTTGGACGAGCAGTACTTC
>TRBJ2-7|NA|TRBV12-3/TRBV12-4|NA
CASSLSIREQYF
TGTGCCAGCAGTTTATCTATCCGCGAGCAGTACTTC
>TRBJ1-5|TRBD1|TRBV2|NA
CASSQARGNARPQHF
TGTGCCAGCAGCCAAGCCAGGGGGAATGCTCGGCCCCAGCATTTT
>TRBJ2-1|TRBD2|TRBV5-1|NA
CASSRRTSGGGGNEQFF
TGCGCCAGCAGCCGCCGGACTAGCGGGGGGGGCGGTAATGAGCAGTTCTTC
>TRBJ2-5|TRBD2|TRBV19|NA
CASSIGGGIRETQYF
TGTGCCAGTAGTATCGGCGGGGGAATACGAGAGACCCAGTACTTC
>TRBJ2-7|NA|TRBV20-1|NA
CSARGAGEQYF
TGCAGTGCTCGTGGGGCTGGCGAGCAGTACTTC
>TRBJ1-1|NA|TRBV11-2|NA
CASSPGGQQAFF
TGTGCCAGCAGCCCCGGGGGGCAACAAGCTTTCTTT
>TRBJ1-5|NA|TRBV6-1|NA
CASSEAWAGNQPQHF
TGTGCCAGCAGTGAAGCGTGGGCAGGGAATCAGCCCCAGCATTTT
>TRBJ2-5|NA|TRBV4-1|once
CASSQEEGGTQYF
TGCGCCAGCAGCCAAGAGGAAGGGGGGACCCAGTACTTC
>TRBJ2-5|NA|TRBV5-1|once
CASSFPGQETQYF
TGCGCCAGCAGCTTCCCCGGGCAAGAGACCCAGTACTTC
>TRBJ1-1|NA|TRBV3-1/TRBV3-2|NA
CASSQPDRPNTEAFF
TGTGCCAGCAGTCAACCTGACAGGCCTAACACTGAAGCTTTCTTT
>TRBJ2-3|TRBD2|TRBV2|NA
CASKFRLAGEFTDTQYF
TGTGCCAGCAAATTTAGACTAGCGGGGGAATTCACAGATACGCAGTATTTT
>TRBJ1-3|TRBD1|TRBV5-1|NA
CASSLLPSQGSIFRNTIYF
TGCGCCAGCAGCCTCTTACCGTCACAGGGGTCTATTTTTCGAAACACCATATATTTT
>TRBJ1-6|TRBD1|TRBV19|NA
CASSDRGPDSPLHF
TGTGCCAGTAGCGACAGGGGGCCCGATTCGCCCCTCCACTTT
>TRBJ2-3|TRBD2|TRBV10-3|NA
CAITAGTSGIHTDTQYF
TGTGCCATCACCGCCGGGACTAGCGGGATCCACACAGATACGCAGTATTTT
>TRBJ1-2|NA|TRBV12-5|NA
CASGPQASVVGYTF
TGTGCTAGTGGTCCGCAAGCAAGCGTGGTAGGCTACACCTTC
>TRBJ1-6|TRBD1|TRBV6-5|NA
CASIGQENKNSPLHF
TGTGCCAGCATCGGACAGGAGAACAAGAATTCACCCCTCCACTTT
>TRBJ2-1|TRBD2|TRBV19|few
CASSMGGGSEAKQFF
TGTGCCAGTAGTATGGGCGGGGGGTCAGAGGCGAAGCAGTTCTTC
>TRBJ2-7|TRBD1|TRBV9|NA
CASSVGGRDRGTYEQYF
TGTGCCAGCAGCGTAGGGGGCCGGGACAGGGGTACCTACGAGCAGTACTTC
>TRBJ2-3|TRBD2|TRBV7-8|once
CASSFFIGLAGGSDTQYF
TGTGCCAGCAGCTTTTTTATTGGACTAGCGGGGGGATCCGATACGCAGTATTTT
>TRBJ2-2|TRBD2|TRBV19|NA
CASTTGRVRAGELFF
TGTGCCAGTACCACCGGGAGGGTTCGGGCCGGGGAGCTGTTTTTT
>TRBJ2-1|TRBD2|TRBV6-5|NA
CASSYGRDNEQFF
TGTGCCAGCAGTTACGGGAGGGACAATGAGCAGTTCTTC
>TRBJ2-5|TRBD1|TRBV3-1/TRBV3-2|NA
CASRNEGAQETQYF
TGTGCCAGCAGAAATGAGGGGGCCCAGGAGACCCAGTACTTC
>TRBJ2-6|NA|TRBV2|NA
CASSATGPSGANVLTF
TGTGCCAGCAGTGCCACAGGGCCCTCTGGGGCCAACGTCCTGACTTTC
>TRBJ2-1|NA|TRBV10-3|NA
CAISAGDYNEQFF
TGTGCCATCAGTGCGGGGGACTACAATGAGCAGTTCTTC
>TRBJ1-2|NA|TRBV5-1|NA
CASSPRSGGNYGYTF
TGCGCCAGCAGCCCTCGTTCTGGCGGGAACTATGGCTACACCTTC
>TRBJ1-5|NA|TRBV19|NA
CASSPRQGNQPQHF
TGTGCCAGTAGTCCTCGACAGGGCAATCAGCCCCAGCATTTT
>TRBJ1-2|NA|TRBV13|once
CASSTSGSSVGYTF
TGTGCCAGCAGCACATCGGGGAGTAGCGTGGGCTACACCTTC
>TRBJ1-1|NA|TRBV4-1|NA
CASSQDKGQAEAFF
TGCGCCAGCAGCCAAGACAAAGGTCAGGCCGAAGCTTTCTTT
>TRBJ1-2|TRBD1|TRBV19|NA
CASSPQQGSGYTF
TGTGCCAGTAGTCCGCAACAGGGGAGCGGCTACACCTTC
>TRBJ1-1|NA|TRBV10-3|NA
CALRMTEAGTEAFF
TGTGCCTTAAGGATGACTGAAGCCGGCACTGAAGCTTTCTTT
>TRBJ2-5|NA|TRBV12-3/TRBV12-4|once
CASSFGQGGEMDF
TGTGCCAGCAGTTTTGGGCAGGGGGGTGAGATGGACTTC
>TRBJ2-3|NA|TRBV6-5|NA
CASSYGGADTQYF
TGTGCCAGCAGCTACGGGGGCGCAGATACGCAGTATTTT
>TRBJ2-5|NA|TRBV5-1|once
CATRQEQETQYF
TGCGCCACCCGACAGGAGCAAGAGACCCAGTACTTC
>TRBJ1-1|NA|TRBV19|NA
CATDKTHRGNTEAFF
TGTGCCACCGATAAGACGCATCGGGGGAACACTGAAGCTTTCTTT
>TRBJ2-3|NA|TRBV19|NA
CASSPSTDTQYF
TGTGCCAGTAGCCCAAGCACAGATACGCAGTATTTT
>TRBJ2-7|NA|TRBV12-3/TRBV12-4|NA
CASSVTISYEQYF
TGTGCCAGCAGTGTAACAATTTCCTACGAGCAGTACTTC
>TRBJ2-5|NA|TRBV2|NA
CASSDGGRRRETQYF
TGTGCCAGCAGTGACGGAGGAAGAAGGCGAGAGACCCAGTACTTC
>TRBJ2-5|NA|TRBV5-1|NA
CASSLGLLQETQYF
TGCGCCAGCAGCTTGGGTCTTTTACAAGAGACCCAGTACTTC
>TRBJ1-2|NA|TRBV3-1/TRBV3-2|NA
CASSQIMGRDGYTF
TGTGCCAGCAGCCAAATAATGGGGCGAGACGGCTACACCTTC
>TRBJ2-2|TRBD2|TRBV2|NA
CASSVYGLAATGELFF
TGTGCCAGCAGTGTCTATGGGCTAGCGGCCACCGGGGAGCTGTTTTTT
>TRBJ2-1|TRBD1|TRBV7-2|NA
CASSQALQGANEQFF
TGTGCCAGCAGTCAAGCTCTGCAGGGGGCCAATGAGCAGTTCTTC
>TRBJ1-3|NA|TRBV19|NA
CASIITGNSGNTIYF
TGTGCCAGTATCATAACAGGGAACTCTGGAAACACCATATATTTT
>TRBJ2-5|TRBD2|TRBV24-1|NA
CATSDFWGTSGKETQYF
TGTGCCACCAGTGATTTCTGGGGGACTAGCGGCAAAGAGACCCAGTACTTC
>TRBJ2-1|NA|TRBV25-1|NA
CASIGTLALNEQFF
TGTGCCAGCATTGGGACTTTAGCCCTCAATGAGCAGTTCTTC
>TRBJ2-3|TRBD2|TRBV19|NA
CASSIPRGGLFKADTQYF
TGTGCCAGTAGTATCCCGCGGGGGGGCCTGTTCAAAGCAGATACGCAGTATTTT
>TRBJ2-1|TRBD2|TRBV10-3|once
CAISGSTSQYNEQFF
TGTGCCATCAGTGGGTCGACTAGCCAATACAATGAGCAGTTCTTC
>TRBJ2-5|TRBD1|TRBV7-8|NA
CASSSDREETQYF
TGTGCCAGCAGCTCCGACAGGGAAGAGACCCAGTACTTC
>TRBJ2-7|NA|TRBV29-1|NA
CSVSTGDEQYF
TGCAGCGTGTCAACAGGTGACGAGCAGTACTTC
>TRBJ1-1|NA|TRBV6-5|NA
CASLRGVSTEAFF
TGTGCCAGCCTCCGGGGTGTTTCCACTGAAGCTTTCTTT
>TRBJ2-1|TRBD1|TRBV7-9|few
CASSKLGQLNEQFF
TGTGCCAGCAGTAAGTTGGGACAGCTAAATGAGCAGTTCTTC
>TRBJ2-7|NA|TRBV2|NA
CASRGYEQYF
TGTGCCAGCCGCGGATACGAGCAGTACTTC